Listed below are T cell receptor beta chains from one sample, sequenced in a study of shared clonotypes between healthy human individuals. The repertoire was sequenced with immunoSEQ multiplex PCR; TCRdb's copy has only in-frame clones and lacks some. The sample holds around 1 million clones, about 80% seen once. The sample was memory CD4+ T cells sorted from blood. The receptors derive from a man aged 18 to 29 in good health. CDR3s include the opening cysteine and the closing phenylalanine or tryptophan. A D gene is named only where the DNA matches it firmly. Clone size is not always given. Where it is, it says once, few, many or a class for expanded clones.

cdr3_length d_call j_call v_call clone_size cdr3_nt cdr3_aa
14 TRBD2 TRBJ2-7 TRBV5-8 once TGTGCCAGCAGCCGGGGGGGCAGGGTCCACGAGCAGTACTTC CASSRGGRVHEQYF
15 - TRBJ2-2 TRBV5-5 few TGTGCCAGCAGCACAGGTATAACTCTGACCGGGGAGCTGTTTTTT CASSTGITLTGELFF
13 - TRBJ1-1 TRBV19 - TGTGCCAGTAAGAAAGCCTATGACACTGAAGCTTTCTTT CASKKAYDTEAFF
12 - TRBJ2-5 TRBV2 - TGTGCCAGCAGTGACTTGGGAGAGACCCAGTACTTC CASSDLGETQYF
13 TRBD1 TRBJ1-2 TRBV30 - TGTGCCTGGAGGGCAGGGGGCGAATATGGCAACACCTTC CAWRAGGEYGNTF
14 - TRBJ1-1 TRBV5-8 - TGTGCCAGCAGCTGGTACACCTCGAACACTGAAGCTTTCTTT CASSWYTSNTEAFF
12 TRBD1 TRBJ2-1 TRBV6-1 - TGTGCCACGGGACAGTCTTACAATGAGCAGTTCTTC CATGQSYNEQFF
14 - TRBJ1-2 TRBV28 - TGTGCCAGCCATAGGACAGCAAAGGTCGGTGGCTACACCTTC CASHRTAKVGGYTF
13 TRBD2 TRBJ2-3 TRBV28 - TGTGCCAGTAGCGGGGGGGTAACAGATACGCAGTATTTT CASSGGVTDTQYF
14 - TRBJ1-4 TRBV7-9 - TGTGCCAGCAGCTTAGGACAGGCTAATGAAAAACTGTTTTTT CASSLGQANEKLFF
15 - TRBJ2-1 TRBV7-2 - TGTGCCAGCAGCTTGAGGGGGAACTCGGTCTATGAGCAGTTCTTC CASSLRGNSVYEQFF
16 - TRBJ2-7 TRBV12-5 - TGTGCTAGTGGTTCCCCTGGTCCGCAGGGGATCTACGAGCAGTACTTC CASGSPGPQGIYEQYF
15 - TRBJ2-5 TRBV30 few TGTGCCTGGAGTGTTATGGGGGGAGGCCAAGAGACCCAGTACTTC CAWSVMGGGQETQYF
13 - TRBJ2-2 TRBV7-2 - TGTGCCAGCAGCTTACTGAACACCGGGGAGCTGTTTTTT CASSLLNTGELFF
15 TRBD1 TRBJ2-5 TRBV9 - TGTGCCAGCAGTCGATTACAGGGGCGCGGGGAGACCCAGTACTTC CASSRLQGRGETQYF
14 - TRBJ2-5 TRBV2 - TGTGCCAGCAGTTTCGACCGTAACCAAGAGACCCAGTACTTC CASSFDRNQETQYF
14 - TRBJ2-2 TRBV10-3 - TGTGCCTCGAGATCCGAAACTAACACCGGGGAGCTGTTTTTT CASRSETNTGELFF
14 - TRBJ1-5 TRBV2 - TGTGCCAGCAGTCAAGAAGGACAGAATCAGCCCCAGCATTTT CASSQEGQNQPQHF
12 - TRBJ1-5 TRBV30 few TGTGCCTGGAGTACGCAGTGGCAGCCCCAGCATTTT CAWSTQWQPQHF
17 - TRBJ2-3 TRBV4-3 once TGCGCCAGCAGCCTCTCAGTCCCCCAGGGTGCGGCAGATACGCAGTATTTT CASSLSVPQGAADTQYF
16 - TRBJ2-3 TRBV15 - TGTGCCACCAGCAGAGGGGAGACAGCCAGCACAGATACGCAGTATTTT CATSRGETASTDTQYF
15 TRBD1 TRBJ1-1 TRBV19 - TGTGCCAGTATGGGGACCGACAGGGTGAACACTGAAGCTTTCTTT CASMGTDRVNTEAFF
14 - TRBJ2-2 TRBV7-9 - TGTGCCAGCATCCTACAGGCGAACACCGGGGAGCTGTTTTTT CASILQANTGELFF